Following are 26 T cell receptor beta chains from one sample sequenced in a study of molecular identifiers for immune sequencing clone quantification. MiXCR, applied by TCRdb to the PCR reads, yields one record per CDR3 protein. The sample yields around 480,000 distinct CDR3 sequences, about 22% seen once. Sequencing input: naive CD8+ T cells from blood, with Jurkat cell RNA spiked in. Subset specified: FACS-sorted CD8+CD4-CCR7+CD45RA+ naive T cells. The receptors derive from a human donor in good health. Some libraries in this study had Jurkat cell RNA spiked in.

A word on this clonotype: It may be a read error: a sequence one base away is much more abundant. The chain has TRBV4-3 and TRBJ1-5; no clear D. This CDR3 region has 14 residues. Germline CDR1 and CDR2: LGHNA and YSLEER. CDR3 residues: CASSQDVGYQPRHF. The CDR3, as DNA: TGCGCCAGCAGCCAAGATGTAGGGTATCAGCCCCGGCATTTT.

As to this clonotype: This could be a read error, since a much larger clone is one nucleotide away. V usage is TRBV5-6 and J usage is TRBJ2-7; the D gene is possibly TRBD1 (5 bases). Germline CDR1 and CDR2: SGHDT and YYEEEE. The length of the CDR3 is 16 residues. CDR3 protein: CASNLDKSPDRYEQYF. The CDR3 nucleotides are TGTGCCAGCAACTTGGACAAATCCCCGGACCGCTACGAGCAGTACTTC.

The CDR3 coding sequence is TGTGCCAGCAGCCTCGGGACTAGCGGGAGGAAAGAGACCCAGTACTTC. Translation: CASSLGTSGRKETQYF. This chain connects TRBV7-9 to TRBJ2-5; 15 nucleotides match TRBD2. Losses at the gene ends were 5 bases for V and 3 bases for J; bases not matched to a gene: 4. The CDR3 is 16 amino acids. Germline V gives CDR1 SEHNR, CDR2 FQNEAQ (reference sequence).

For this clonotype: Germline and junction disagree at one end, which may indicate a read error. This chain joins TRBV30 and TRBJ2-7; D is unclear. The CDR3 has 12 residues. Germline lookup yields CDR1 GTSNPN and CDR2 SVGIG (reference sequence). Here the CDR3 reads CAWSVGGYEQHF. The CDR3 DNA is TGTGCCTGGAGTGTAGGTGGTTACGAGCAGCACTTC.

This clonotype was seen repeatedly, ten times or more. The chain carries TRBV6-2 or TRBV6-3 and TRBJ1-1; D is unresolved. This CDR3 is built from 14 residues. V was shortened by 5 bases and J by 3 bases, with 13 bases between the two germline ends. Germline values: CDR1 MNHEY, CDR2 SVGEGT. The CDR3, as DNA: TGTGCCAGCAGTCTCACTATCACCTACACTGAAGCTTTCTTT. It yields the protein CASSLTITYTEAFF.

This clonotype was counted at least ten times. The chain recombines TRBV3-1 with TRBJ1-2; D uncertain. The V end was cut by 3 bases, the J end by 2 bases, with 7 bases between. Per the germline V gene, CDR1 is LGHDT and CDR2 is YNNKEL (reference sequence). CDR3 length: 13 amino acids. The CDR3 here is CASSQPGNYGYTF. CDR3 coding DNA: TGTGCCAGCAGCCAGCCGGGAAACTATGGCTACACCTTC.

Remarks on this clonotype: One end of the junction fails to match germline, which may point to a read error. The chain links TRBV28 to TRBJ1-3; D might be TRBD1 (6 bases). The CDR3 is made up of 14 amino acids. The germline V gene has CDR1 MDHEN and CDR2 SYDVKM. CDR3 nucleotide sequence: TGTGCCAGCAGTGGGGGCCTCTCTGAAAACACCATATATTTT. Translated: CASSGGLSENTIYF.

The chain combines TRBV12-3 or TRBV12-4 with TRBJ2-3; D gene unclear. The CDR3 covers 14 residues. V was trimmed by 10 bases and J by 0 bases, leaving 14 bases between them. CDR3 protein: CATLIVLSTDTQYF. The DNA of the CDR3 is TGTGCCACCCTTATAGTGTTAAGCACAGATACGCAGTATTTT.

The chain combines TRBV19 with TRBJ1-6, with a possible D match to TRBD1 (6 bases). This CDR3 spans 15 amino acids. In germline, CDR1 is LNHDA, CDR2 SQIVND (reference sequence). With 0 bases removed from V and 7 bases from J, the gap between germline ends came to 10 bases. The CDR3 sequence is CASSIDPGDNSPLHF. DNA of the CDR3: TGTGCCAGTAGTATAGATCCAGGGGACAATTCACCCCTCCACTTT.

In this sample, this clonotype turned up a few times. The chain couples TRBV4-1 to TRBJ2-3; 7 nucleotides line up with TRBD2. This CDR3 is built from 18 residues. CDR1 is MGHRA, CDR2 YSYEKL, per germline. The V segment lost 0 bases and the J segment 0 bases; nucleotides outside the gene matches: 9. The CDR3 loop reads CASSQDVSKRGSTDTQYF. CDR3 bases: TGCGCCAGCAGCCAAGACGTTAGTAAGCGGGGTAGCACAGATACGCAGTATTTT.

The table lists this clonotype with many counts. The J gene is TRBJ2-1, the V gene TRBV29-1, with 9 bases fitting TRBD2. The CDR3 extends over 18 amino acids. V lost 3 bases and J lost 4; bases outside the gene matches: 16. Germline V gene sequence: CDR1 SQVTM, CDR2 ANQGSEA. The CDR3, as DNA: TGCAGCGTTGAGTGGCGGGGGGGCCGACTGTCAACTTACAATGAGCAGTTCTTC. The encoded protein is CSVEWRGGRLSTYNEQFF.

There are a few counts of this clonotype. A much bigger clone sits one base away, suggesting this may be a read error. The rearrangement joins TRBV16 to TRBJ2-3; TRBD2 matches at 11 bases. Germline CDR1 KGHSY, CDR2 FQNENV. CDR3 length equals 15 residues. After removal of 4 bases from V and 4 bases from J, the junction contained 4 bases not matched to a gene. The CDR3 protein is CASSPLAGAADTQYF. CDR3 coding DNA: TGTGCCAGCAGCCCACTAGCGGGAGCGGCAGATACGCAGTATTTT.

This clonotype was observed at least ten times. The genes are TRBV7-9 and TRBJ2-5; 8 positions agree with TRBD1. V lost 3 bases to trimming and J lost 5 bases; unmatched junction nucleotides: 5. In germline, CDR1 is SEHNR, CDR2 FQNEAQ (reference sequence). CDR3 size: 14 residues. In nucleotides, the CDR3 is TGTGCCAGCAGCTTGGCAGGGGGCCATGAGACCCAGTACTTC. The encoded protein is CASSLAGGHETQYF.

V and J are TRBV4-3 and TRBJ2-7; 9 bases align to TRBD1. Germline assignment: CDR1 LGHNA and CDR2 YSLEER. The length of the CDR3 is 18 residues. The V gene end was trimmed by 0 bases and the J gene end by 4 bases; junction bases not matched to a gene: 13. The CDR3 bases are TGCGCCAGCAGCCAAGATTGGAGCGCCGGGACAGGGTCGTACGAGCAGTACTTC. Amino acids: CASSQDWSAGTGSYEQYF.

The chain's CDR3 is CASSPYRGPYYGYTF. The CDR3 region has the DNA TGCGCCAGCAGCCCTTACAGGGGCCCCTACTATGGCTACACCTTC. The V and J genes are TRBV4-3 and TRBJ1-2, with 7 bases fitting TRBD1. Looked up from germline, CDR1 is LGHNA and CDR2 is YSLEER. The junction had 8 bases not matched to a gene; V was cut back by 4 bases and J by 3 bases. The CDR3 is 15 amino acids.

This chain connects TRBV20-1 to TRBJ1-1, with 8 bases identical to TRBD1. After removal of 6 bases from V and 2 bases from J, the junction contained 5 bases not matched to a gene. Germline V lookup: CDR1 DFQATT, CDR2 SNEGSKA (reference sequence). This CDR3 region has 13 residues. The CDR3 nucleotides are TGCAGTGCCCGGACAGGGAGTAACACTGAAGCTTTCTTT. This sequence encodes CSARTGSNTEAFF.

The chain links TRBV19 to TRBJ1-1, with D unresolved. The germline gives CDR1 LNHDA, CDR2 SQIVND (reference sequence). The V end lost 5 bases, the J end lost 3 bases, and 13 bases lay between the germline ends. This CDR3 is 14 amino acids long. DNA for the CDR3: TGTGCCAGTAGTGCCACAGAGGCATACACTGAAGCTTTCTTT. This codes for CASSATEAYTEAFF. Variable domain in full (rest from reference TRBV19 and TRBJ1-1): DGGITQSPKYLFRKEGQNVTLSCEQNLNHDAMYWYRQDPGQGLRLIYYSQIVNDFQKGDIAEGYSVSREKKESFPLTVTSAQKNPTAFYLCASSATEAYTEAFFGQGTRLTVV.

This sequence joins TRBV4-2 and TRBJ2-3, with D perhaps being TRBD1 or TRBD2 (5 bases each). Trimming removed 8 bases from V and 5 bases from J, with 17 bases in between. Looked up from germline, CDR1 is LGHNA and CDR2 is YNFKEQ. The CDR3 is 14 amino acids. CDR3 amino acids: CASGGRLPGDTQYF. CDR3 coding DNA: TGTGCCAGCGGGGGTCGGCTCCCGGGAGATACGCAGTATTTT.

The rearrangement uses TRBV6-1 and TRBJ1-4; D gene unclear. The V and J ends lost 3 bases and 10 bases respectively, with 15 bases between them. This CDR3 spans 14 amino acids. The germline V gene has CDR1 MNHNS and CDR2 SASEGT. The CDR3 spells CASSDGLPRGKLFF. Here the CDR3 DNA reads TGTGCCAGCAGTGACGGTCTGCCCCGGGGAAAACTGTTTTTT.

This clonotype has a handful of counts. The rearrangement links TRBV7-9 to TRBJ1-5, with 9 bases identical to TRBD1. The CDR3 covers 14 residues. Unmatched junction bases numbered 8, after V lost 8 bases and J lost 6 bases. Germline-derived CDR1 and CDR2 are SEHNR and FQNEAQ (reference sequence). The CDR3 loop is CASGQGQGVQPQHF. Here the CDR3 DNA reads TGTGCCAGCGGACAGGGACAGGGTGTTCAGCCCCAGCATTTT. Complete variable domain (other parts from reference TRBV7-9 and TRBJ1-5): DTGVSQNPRHKITKRGQNVTFRCDPISEHNRLYWYRQTLGQGPEFLTYFQNEAQLEKSRLLSDRFSAERPKGSFSTLEIQRTEQGDSAMYLCASGQGQGVQPQHFGDGTRLSIL.

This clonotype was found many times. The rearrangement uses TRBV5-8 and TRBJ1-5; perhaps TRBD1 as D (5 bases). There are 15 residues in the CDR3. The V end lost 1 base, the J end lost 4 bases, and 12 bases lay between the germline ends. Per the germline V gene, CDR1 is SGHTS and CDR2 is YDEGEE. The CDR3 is CASSLWTGPNQPQHF. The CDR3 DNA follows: TGTGCCAGCAGCTTGTGGACGGGACCAAATCAGCCCCAGCATTTT.

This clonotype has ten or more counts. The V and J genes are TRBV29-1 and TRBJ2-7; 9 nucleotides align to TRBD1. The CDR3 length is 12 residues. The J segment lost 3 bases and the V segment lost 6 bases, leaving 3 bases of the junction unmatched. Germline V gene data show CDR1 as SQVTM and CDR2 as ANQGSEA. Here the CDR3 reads CSVPGQGYEQYF. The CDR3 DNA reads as TGCAGCGTGCCGGGACAGGGCTACGAGCAGTACTTC.

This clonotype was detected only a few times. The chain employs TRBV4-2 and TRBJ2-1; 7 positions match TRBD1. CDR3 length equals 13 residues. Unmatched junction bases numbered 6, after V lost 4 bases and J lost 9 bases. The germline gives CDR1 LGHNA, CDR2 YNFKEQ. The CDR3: CASSPYRGSEQFF. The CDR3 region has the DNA TGTGCCAGCAGCCCCTACAGGGGATCTGAGCAGTTCTTC.

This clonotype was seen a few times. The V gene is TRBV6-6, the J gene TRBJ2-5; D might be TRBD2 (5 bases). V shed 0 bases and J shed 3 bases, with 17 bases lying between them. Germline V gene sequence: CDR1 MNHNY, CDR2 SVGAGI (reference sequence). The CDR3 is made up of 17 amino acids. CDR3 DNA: TGTGCCAGCAGTTACTCCCCGAGCCGGCTGGAGGAAGAGACCCAGTACTTC. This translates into CASSYSPSRLEEETQYF.

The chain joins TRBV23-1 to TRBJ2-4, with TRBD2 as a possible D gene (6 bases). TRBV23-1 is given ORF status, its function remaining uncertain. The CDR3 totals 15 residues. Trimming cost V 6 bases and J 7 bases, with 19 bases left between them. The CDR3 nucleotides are TGCGCCAGCAGCTGGACCCTCTCCCGGGGGAACATTCAGTACTTC. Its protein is CASSWTLSRGNIQYF.

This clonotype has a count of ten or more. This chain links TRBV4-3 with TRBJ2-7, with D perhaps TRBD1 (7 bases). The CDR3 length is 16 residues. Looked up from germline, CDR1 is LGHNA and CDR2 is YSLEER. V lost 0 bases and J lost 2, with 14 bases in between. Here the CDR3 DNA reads TGCGCCAGCAGCCAAGATTGGCAGGGGGGAGCCTACGAGCAGTACTTC. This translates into CASSQDWQGGAYEQYF.